This T cell receptor beta chain was captured by sequencing in a study of identical twins. This clonotype was detected ten times or more. Its matching antigen is unknown. A universal primer site was created by template switching, with the cDNA bearing unique molecular identifiers. MiXCR, run by TCRdb on the 5' RACE reads, gives a single entry per CDR3 protein. The sample lists 450,000 to 650,000 distinct CDR3 sequences; roughly 9.5% were seen once. This CDR3 contains 12 residues. Per germline, CDR1 MDHEN and CDR2 SYDVKM. The V end lost 8 bases, the J end lost 6 bases, and 14 bases lay between the germline ends. Study-level results: Shared out-of-frame alpha sequences (those common to twins) showed excess low generation probability. Partial confounding of zero-insertion analyses by invariant MAIT and iNKT cells was possible. Twin sharing of out-of-frame TCR alpha was underestimated by models in monozygotic pairs.

Separately, the same data were catalogued under a study of yellow fever vaccine responses in identical twins.

The chain couples TRBV28 to TRBJ2-7; the D call may be TRBD1 or TRBD2 (5 bases each). This clonotype originated in a woman under 30 in good health. What was sequenced was PBMCs. The CDR3 sequence is CASVGGVGEQYF. The CDR3 DNA follows: TGTGCCAGCGTTGGGGGAGTGGGCGAGCAGTACTTC.